This T cell receptor (beta chain) was recovered during a study of cytomegalovirus exposure and HLA in healthy donors. General study findings and limits: Most TCR beta V segments were productive about 90% or about 30% of the time in an earlier analysis. Both high specificity and high sensitivity reportedly marked the classifier's diagnosis of cytomegalovirus status.

Turning to this clone: The antigen is undetermined.

With 60 Vbeta and 13 Jbeta primers, the PCR was carried out. Profiled with immunoSEQ multiplex PCR; TCRdb holds only in-frame clones, not every one. The sample lists some 150,000 clones, approximately 80% occurring once. This clonotype was sampled from a man younger than 45 in good health and CMV-seropositive. Sequencing was carried out using PBMCs.

The CDR3 reads CASSRNQGAGSGEQYF. CDR3 sequence (DNA): TGTGCCAGCTCCCGCAATCAGGGGGCCGGTTCTGGCGAGCAGTACTTC. The chain links TRBV18 to TRBJ2-7; TRBD1 aligns across 8 bases. The CDR3 runs 16 residues. V shed 6 bases, J shed 6 bases, and the junction held 16 bases outside the gene matches. The germline gives CDR1 KGHSH, CDR2 LQKENI.